The rows below give T cell receptor beta chains drawn from one sample of a study of blood T cell repertoires in COVID-19. Sequenced by immunoSEQ multiplex PCR; TCRdb stores in-frame clones only, minus some. The top ten clones hold about 15% of a sample with about 53,000 clones, more than 60% of them seen once. What was sequenced was peripheral blood. The receptors derive from a human donor with active or convalescent COVID-19. The donor label of this sample is uncertain. CDR3s include the opening cysteine and the closing phenylalanine or tryptophan. Each record gives: V gene, D gene, clone size, J gene, CDR3 protein, CDR3 DNA. A D gene is named only where the DNA matches it firmly. Rows give clone size only sometimes, using once, few, many, or a class for an expanded clone.

v_gene: TRBV3-1/TRBV3-2; d_gene: -; abundance: few; j_gene: TRBJ2-7; CDR3aa: CASSLIAASYEQYF; CDR3nt: TGTGCCAGCAGCCTAATAGCGGCCTCCTACGAGCAGTACTTC
v_gene: TRBV30; d_gene: TRBD2; abundance: -; j_gene: TRBJ2-1; CDR3aa: CAWVQGTSAYNEQFF; CDR3nt: TGTGCCTGGGTCCAAGGGACTAGCGCTTACAATGAGCAGTTCTTC
v_gene: TRBV7-2; d_gene: TRBD2; abundance: once; j_gene: TRBJ2-3; CDR3aa: CASKLSGGIDTQYF; CDR3nt: TGTGCCAGCAAACTCTCGGGAGGGATCGATACGCAGTATTTT
v_gene: TRBV5-6; d_gene: TRBD2; abundance: -; j_gene: TRBJ2-3; CDR3aa: CASSSMGEGGDTQYF; CDR3nt: TGTGCCAGCAGCTCCATGGGGGAGGGAGGAGATACGCAGTATTTT
v_gene: TRBV10-3; d_gene: -; abundance: -; j_gene: TRBJ2-7; CDR3aa: CAILGEDKSYEQYF; CDR3nt: TGTGCCATCCTTGGGGAGGACAAGTCCTACGAGCAGTACTTC
v_gene: TRBV29-1; d_gene: TRBD1; abundance: -; j_gene: TRBJ1-4; CDR3aa: CSDLSRGRDEKLFF; CDR3nt: TGCAGCGACCTATCCAGGGGGCGCGATGAAAAACTGTTTTTT
v_gene: TRBV10-3; d_gene: -; abundance: -; j_gene: TRBJ1-1; CDR3aa: CAIRGPASTEAFF; CDR3nt: TGTGCCATCAGGGGGCCAGCCTCCACTGAAGCTTTCTTT
v_gene: TRBV12-3/TRBV12-4; d_gene: -; abundance: -; j_gene: TRBJ1-1; CDR3aa: CASSFPGGTEAFF; CDR3nt: TGTGCCAGCAGTTTCCCCGGGGGTACTGAAGCTTTCTTT
v_gene: TRBV7-2; d_gene: TRBD2; abundance: -; j_gene: TRBJ2-3; CDR3aa: CASSRASGRDTQYF; CDR3nt: TGTGCCAGCAGTAGGGCTAGCGGGCGGGATACGCAGTATTTT
v_gene: TRBV18; d_gene: -; abundance: -; j_gene: TRBJ1-6; CDR3aa: CASSSMPGLSSYNSPLHF; CDR3nt: TGTGCCAGCTCGTCCATGCCGGGTCTTAGCTCCTATAATTCACCCCTCCACTTT
v_gene: TRBV3-1/TRBV3-2; d_gene: TRBD1; abundance: -; j_gene: TRBJ2-6; CDR3aa: CASSLTGAGANVLTF; CDR3nt: TGTGCCAGCAGCCTGACAGGGGCTGGGGCCAACGTCCTGACTTTC
v_gene: TRBV4-1; d_gene: -; abundance: -; j_gene: TRBJ2-2; CDR3aa: CASSDLGNTGELFF; CDR3nt: TGCGCCAGCAGTGACTTGGGGAACACCGGGGAGCTGTTTTTT
v_gene: TRBV7-9; d_gene: TRBD2; abundance: -; j_gene: TRBJ2-1; CDR3aa: CALGAGVLSYNEQFF; CDR3nt: TGTGCCCTAGGAGCGGGGGTCCTTTCCTACAATGAGCAGTTCTTC
v_gene: TRBV7-3; d_gene: -; abundance: -; j_gene: TRBJ1-2; CDR3aa: CASSLTPSTEGYYGYTF; CDR3nt: TGTGCCAGCAGCTTAACCCCCTCGACAGAAGGCTACTATGGCTACACCTTC
v_gene: TRBV2; d_gene: -; abundance: few; j_gene: TRBJ1-2; CDR3aa: CASRYQPLYGYTF; CDR3nt: TGTGCCAGCAGATACCAACCACTCTATGGCTACACCTTC
v_gene: TRBV10-3; d_gene: -; abundance: -; j_gene: TRBJ2-1; CDR3aa: CAIGKDISYNEQFF; CDR3nt: TGTGCCATCGGAAAGGACATTTCCTACAATGAGCAGTTCTTC
v_gene: TRBV2; d_gene: -; abundance: -; j_gene: TRBJ1-1; CDR3aa: CASRVSVNTEAFF; CDR3nt: TGTGCCAGCCGGGTTTCAGTGAACACTGAAGCTTTCTTT
v_gene: TRBV27; d_gene: -; abundance: -; j_gene: TRBJ2-7; CDR3aa: CASRGRHYEQYF; CDR3nt: TGTGCCAGCAGGGGGCGCCACTACGAGCAGTACTTC
v_gene: TRBV29-1; d_gene: -; abundance: few; j_gene: TRBJ1-4; CDR3aa: CSAQGPFNEKLFF; CDR3nt: TGCAGCGCGCAGGGGCCCTTTAATGAAAAACTGTTTTTT
v_gene: TRBV5-1; d_gene: TRBD2; abundance: -; j_gene: TRBJ2-5; CDR3aa: CASSSRTRWETQYF; CDR3nt: TGCGCCAGCAGCTCCCGGACTAGGTGGGAGACCCAGTACTTC
v_gene: TRBV11-2; d_gene: TRBD1; abundance: -; j_gene: TRBJ2-1; CDR3aa: CASSMTGYNEQFF; CDR3nt: TGTGCCAGCAGCATGACAGGGTACAATGAGCAGTTCTTC
v_gene: TRBV5-8; d_gene: -; abundance: few; j_gene: TRBJ1-3; CDR3aa: CASSLRGSPGNTIYF; CDR3nt: TGTGCCAGCAGCTTGCGCGGCAGTCCTGGAAACACCATATATTTT
v_gene: TRBV7-2; d_gene: TRBD1; abundance: -; j_gene: TRBJ2-1; CDR3aa: CASKGTGVYNEQFF; CDR3nt: TGTGCCAGCAAGGGGACAGGGGTCTACAATGAGCAGTTCTTC
v_gene: TRBV11-3; d_gene: -; abundance: few; j_gene: TRBJ2-1; CDR3aa: CASSLRRDRSYNEQFF; CDR3nt: TGTGCCAGCAGCTTACGGCGGGATCGCTCCTACAATGAGCAGTTCTTC
v_gene: TRBV30; d_gene: -; abundance: -; j_gene: TRBJ1-2; CDR3aa: CALDGDGYTF; CDR3nt: TGTGCCTTGGACGGGGATGGCTACACCTTC
v_gene: TRBV5-1; d_gene: -; abundance: -; j_gene: TRBJ2-3; CDR3aa: CASTNERPFRGTDTQYF; CDR3nt: TGCGCCAGCACGAATGAGCGGCCCTTCCGCGGGACAGATACGCAGTATTTT
v_gene: TRBV3-1/TRBV3-2; d_gene: TRBD2; abundance: -; j_gene: TRBJ2-4; CDR3aa: CASSHQGGLKNIQYF; CDR3nt: TGTGCCAGCAGCCATCAGGGAGGGCTCAAAAACATTCAGTACTTC
v_gene: TRBV5-1; d_gene: TRBD1; abundance: once; j_gene: TRBJ1-2; CDR3aa: CASSLGVGTVRVDNYGYTF; CDR3nt: TGCGCCAGCAGCTTGGGAGTCGGGACAGTACGAGTGGATAACTATGGCTACACCTTC
v_gene: TRBV19; d_gene: -; abundance: -; j_gene: TRBJ2-7; CDR3aa: CASSIFADYEQYF; CDR3nt: TGTGCCAGTAGTATTTTCGCAGACTACGAGCAGTACTTC
v_gene: TRBV20-1; d_gene: -; abundance: -; j_gene: TRBJ1-1; CDR3aa: CSAPTLTEAFF; CDR3nt: TGCAGTGCACCGACATTGACAGAAGCTTTCTTT
v_gene: TRBV5-4; d_gene: TRBD1; abundance: -; j_gene: TRBJ2-7; CDR3aa: CASSVDRVLTYEQYF; CDR3nt: TGTGCCAGCAGCGTCGACAGGGTATTAACCTACGAGCAGTACTTC
v_gene: TRBV5-4; d_gene: TRBD2; abundance: -; j_gene: TRBJ2-5; CDR3aa: CASSSNPSGRALWETQYF; CDR3nt: TGTGCCAGCAGCTCTAACCCTAGCGGGAGGGCCCTCTGGGAGACCCAGTACTTC
v_gene: TRBV15; d_gene: -; abundance: -; j_gene: TRBJ1-1; CDR3aa: CATSRRDRGSQAFF; CDR3nt: TGTGCCACCAGCAGACGCGATAGGGGGTCTCAAGCTTTCTTT
v_gene: TRBV29-1; d_gene: TRBD1; abundance: -; j_gene: TRBJ2-3; CDR3aa: CSVGTGGGTDTQYF; CDR3nt: TGCAGCGTTGGGACAGGGGGCGGCACAGATACGCAGTATTTT
v_gene: TRBV19; d_gene: TRBD1; abundance: -; j_gene: TRBJ1-3; CDR3aa: CASSPRSGTVSGNTIYF; CDR3nt: TGTGCCAGTAGTCCTCGTTCCGGGACAGTCTCTGGAAACACCATATATTTT
v_gene: TRBV19; d_gene: TRBD1; abundance: -; j_gene: TRBJ1-3; CDR3aa: CASQLPGQGAGNTIYF; CDR3nt: TGTGCCAGTCAACTTCCGGGACAGGGCGCTGGAAACACCATATATTTT
v_gene: TRBV5-4; d_gene: TRBD1; abundance: -; j_gene: TRBJ2-3; CDR3aa: CASSSRQGAIDTQYF; CDR3nt: TGTGCCAGCAGCTCTCGACAGGGGGCAATAGATACGCAGTATTTT
v_gene: TRBV30; d_gene: TRBD2; abundance: -; j_gene: TRBJ2-5; CDR3aa: CAWSRGGLAGFQETQYF; CDR3nt: TGTGCCTGGAGTCGTGGGGGGCTAGCGGGGTTCCAAGAGACCCAGTACTTC
v_gene: TRBV3-1/TRBV3-2; d_gene: TRBD2; abundance: -; j_gene: TRBJ2-7; CDR3aa: CASSLAGGPSYEQYF; CDR3nt: TGTGCCAGCAGCTTAGCGGGAGGGCCTTCCTACGAGCAGTACTTC
v_gene: TRBV15; d_gene: -; abundance: few; j_gene: TRBJ2-1; CDR3aa: CATSLQGRRSYNEQFF; CDR3nt: TGTGCCACCAGCTTACAGGGCCGCCGTTCCTACAATGAGCAGTTCTTC
v_gene: TRBV19; d_gene: TRBD1; abundance: once; j_gene: TRBJ1-5; CDR3aa: CAVGGGQVGRQPQHF; CDR3nt: TGTGCCGTGGGGGGGGGACAGGTTGGACGTCAGCCCCAGCATTTT
v_gene: TRBV30; d_gene: -; abundance: -; j_gene: TRBJ2-5; CDR3aa: CAWSVTRRWEGETQYF; CDR3nt: TGTGCCTGGAGTGTCACTAGAAGATGGGAAGGGGAGACCCAGTACTTC
v_gene: TRBV9; d_gene: -; abundance: few; j_gene: TRBJ2-7; CDR3aa: CASSVVPDSGEQYF; CDR3nt: TGTGCCAGCAGCGTAGTCCCCGACAGTGGCGAGCAGTACTTC
v_gene: TRBV4-1; d_gene: -; abundance: medium-sized; j_gene: TRBJ1-6; CDR3aa: CASSLRAREGVTNSPLHF; CDR3nt: TGCGCCAGCAGCCTACGAGCAAGGGAGGGGGTAACTAATTCACCCCTCCACTTT
v_gene: TRBV7-2; d_gene: -; abundance: -; j_gene: TRBJ1-2; CDR3aa: CASSPREGGIHGYTF; CDR3nt: TGTGCCAGCAGCCCACGTGAGGGGGGGATCCATGGCTACACCTTC
v_gene: TRBV7-6; d_gene: TRBD2; abundance: -; j_gene: TRBJ2-7; CDR3aa: CASSSISGRGPYEQYF; CDR3nt: TGTGCCAGCAGCTCCATTAGCGGGAGAGGGCCCTACGAGCAGTACTTC
v_gene: TRBV6-6; d_gene: -; abundance: -; j_gene: TRBJ2-5; CDR3aa: CASSYSIGGGRETQYF; CDR3nt: TGTGCCAGCAGTTACTCGATCGGAGGGGGCAGAGAGACCCAGTACTTC
v_gene: TRBV24-1; d_gene: TRBD1; abundance: -; j_gene: TRBJ2-3; CDR3aa: CATSPRQGYVGDTQYF; CDR3nt: TGTGCCACCAGTCCACGACAGGGGTACGTCGGAGATACGCAGTATTTT
v_gene: TRBV7-2; d_gene: TRBD2; abundance: -; j_gene: TRBJ2-7; CDR3aa: CASSQRPGLAGREQYF; CDR3nt: TGTGCCAGCAGCCAGCGACCGGGACTAGCGGGACGCGAGCAGTACTTC
v_gene: TRBV2; d_gene: -; abundance: -; j_gene: TRBJ1-6; CDR3aa: CASSGRSNSPLHF; CDR3nt: TGTGCCAGCAGTGGTCGTAGTAACTCACCCCTCCACTTT
v_gene: TRBV7-2; d_gene: TRBD1; abundance: few; j_gene: TRBJ1-2; CDR3aa: CASSLAPRTGGGYTF; CDR3nt: TGTGCCAGCAGCTTAGCGCCGAGGACAGGGGGTGGCTACACCTTC
v_gene: TRBV6-5; d_gene: -; abundance: -; j_gene: TRBJ2-1; CDR3aa: CATRGRTYNEQFF; CDR3nt: TGTGCCACCAGGGGGAGGACCTACAATGAGCAGTTCTTC
v_gene: TRBV11-1; d_gene: -; abundance: -; j_gene: TRBJ2-1; CDR3aa: CASSPKTGFGEQFF; CDR3nt: TGTGCCAGCAGCCCCAAAACAGGGTTTGGTGAGCAGTTCTTC
v_gene: TRBV7-8; d_gene: TRBD2; abundance: -; j_gene: TRBJ2-7; CDR3aa: CASRTTSGLPYEQYF; CDR3nt: TGTGCCAGCAGGACAACTAGCGGGCTCCCCTACGAGCAGTACTTC
v_gene: TRBV7-2; d_gene: TRBD1; abundance: -; j_gene: TRBJ2-1; CDR3aa: CASSADRGKVNEQFF; CDR3nt: TGTGCCAGCAGCGCAGACAGGGGTAAGGTAAATGAGCAGTTCTTC
v_gene: TRBV19; d_gene: TRBD2; abundance: -; j_gene: TRBJ2-3; CDR3aa: CASSQGTSGRGRTQYF; CDR3nt: TGTGCCAGTAGTCAAGGGACTAGCGGGAGGGGGCGGACGCAGTATTTT
v_gene: TRBV6-5; d_gene: -; abundance: -; j_gene: TRBJ1-5; CDR3aa: CASSLMTEGIKPQHF; CDR3nt: TGTGCCAGCAGTCTCATGACAGAAGGGATCAAGCCCCAGCATTTT
v_gene: TRBV24-1; d_gene: TRBD1; abundance: -; j_gene: TRBJ2-2; CDR3aa: CATSAVPGQGTGELFF; CDR3nt: TGTGCCACCAGTGCCGTCCCGGGACAGGGCACCGGGGAGCTGTTTTTT
v_gene: TRBV5-1; d_gene: TRBD2; abundance: -; j_gene: TRBJ2-7; CDR3aa: CASSLGLAGVLSSYEQYF; CDR3nt: TGCGCCAGCAGCTTAGGACTAGCGGGAGTCCTGAGCTCCTACGAGCAGTACTTC